The 12 T cell receptor beta chains below come from one sample, sequenced in a study of T cells in localized non-small cell lung cancer. Data came from immunoSEQ multiplex PCR; TCRdb stores just in-frame clones and leaves some out. The table records 75,000 to 95,000 clones, less than 85% of them present only once. The material was PBMCs, obtained before any cancer treatment. These receptors were collected from a man between 40 and 70 years old with stage II squamous cell lung carcinoma.

The gene calls are TRBV7-3 and TRBJ1-1; 11 bases are a match to TRBD1. The J segment lost 10 bases and the V segment lost 5 bases, leaving 6 bases of the junction unmatched. Germline CDR1 and CDR2: SGHTA and FQGTGA. The CDR3 spans 13 residues. CDR3 sequence reads: CASSPRTGGAAFF. The CDR3 nucleotides read TGTGCCAGCAGCCCCCGGACAGGGGGCGCAGCTTTCTTT.

This clone was observed a handful of times. The chain links TRBV14 to TRBJ2-7; 8 bases align to TRBD1. The CDR3 is 15 residues long. Germline V gene lookup returns CDR1 SGHDN and CDR2 FVKESK. V trimming: 4 bases; J trimming: 2 bases; junction bases outside the gene matches: 7. The CDR3 DNA is TGTGCCAGCAGCCCGCCGGGACAGGTCACCTACGAGCAGTACTTC. Translating it yields CASSPPGQVTYEQYF.

The rearrangement links TRBV7-8 to TRBJ1-3, with D unclear. Looked up from germline, CDR1 is SGHVS and CDR2 is FQNEAQ. V was trimmed by 3 bases and J by 8 bases, leaving 8 bases between them. The CDR3 is 12 residues long. DNA for the CDR3: TGTGCCAGCAGCTTCGGACCTGACACCATATATTTT. It yields the protein CASSFGPDTIYF.

This chain connects TRBV7-9 to TRBJ2-6; D unresolved. Germline assignment: CDR1 SEHNR and CDR2 FQNEAQ (reference sequence). V lost 5 bases and J lost 0, with 8 bases in between. The CDR3 is 15 residues long. CDR3 DNA: TGTGCCAGCAGCACCTTCAGCTCTGGGGCCAACGTCCTGACTTTC. Its protein product is CASSTFSSGANVLTF.

This clone came up a few times. The J gene is TRBJ1-2, the V gene TRBV7-6, with D maybe TRBD1 (6 bases). Trimming cost V 5 bases and J 2 bases, with 9 bases left between them. CDR3 length equals 13 residues. Germline-derived CDR1 and CDR2 are SGHVS and FNYEAQ. CDR3 region: CASSPTGNYGYTF. The DNA of the CDR3 is TGTGCCAGCAGCCCCACAGGGAACTATGGCTACACCTTC.

The V and J genes are TRBV28 and TRBJ2-1, with 8 bases lining up with TRBD2. V shed 3 bases, J shed 4 bases, and the junction held 8 bases outside the gene matches. There are 16 residues in the CDR3. Germline V CDR1 and CDR2: MDHEN, SYDVKM. CDR3 residues: CASSFRAGASYNEQFF. In nucleotides, the CDR3 is TGTGCCAGCAGTTTTCGAGCGGGAGCCTCATACAATGAGCAGTTCTTC.

This clone was observed once. The chain uses TRBV19 and TRBJ2-5; D tentatively reads TRBD1 or TRBD2 (5 bases each). CDR1 and CDR2 (germline): LNHDA, SQIVND (reference sequence). The CDR3 has 14 amino acids. V shed 1 base and J shed 5 bases, with 11 bases lying between them. For the CDR3, the DNA is TGTGCCAGTAGTATAGTCCCCGGGGCGGAGACCCAGTACTTC. Protein: CASSIVPGAETQYF.

The genes are TRBV7-9 and TRBJ1-1; 8 bases line up with TRBD1. CDR3 length: 15 amino acids. CDR1 and CDR2 (germline): SEHNR, FQNEAQ (reference sequence). The V gene end was trimmed by 5 bases and the J gene end by 5 bases; junction bases not matched to a gene: 10. The CDR3 bases are TGTGCCAGCAGCGGAAGCACAGGGGGGAGTACTGAAGCTTTCTTT. It codes for CASSGSTGGSTEAFF.

This clone was detected once. The J gene is TRBJ2-6, the V gene TRBV28, with a weak D call TRBD2 (5 bases). Germline V gene data show CDR1 as MDHEN and CDR2 as SYDVKM. The CDR3 spans 12 residues. V lost 8 bases and J 6 bases, leaving 8 bases between the germline ends. The CDR3 DNA sequence: TGTGCCAGCGAGGGCGAGGCCAACGTCCTGACTTTC. Translating it yields CASEGEANVLTF. The whole variable domain, remainder taken from reference TRBV28 and TRBJ2-6, is DVKVTQSSRYLVKRTGEKVFLECVQDMDHENMFWYRQDPGLGLRLIYFSYDVKMKEKGDIPEGYSVSREKKERFSLILESASTNQTSMYLCASEGEANVLTFGAGSRLTVL.

The chain recombines TRBV6-1 with TRBJ2-7, with a tentative D call TRBD1 (6 bases). Germline V gene data show CDR1 as MNHNS and CDR2 as SASEGT. This CDR3 comprises 13 residues. Deletions cut 7 bases from V and 2 bases from J, with 12 bases between. The CDR3 nucleotides read TGTGCCAGCACTTTCACAGGGACCTACGAGCAGTACTTC. This codes for CASTFTGTYEQYF.

The rearrangement joins TRBV28 to TRBJ2-7, with TRBD1 identical over 7 bases. Germline V CDR1 and CDR2: MDHEN, SYDVKM. J lost 6 bases, V lost 6 bases, and 11 bases had no gene match. The CDR3 runs 14 residues. Written as DNA, the CDR3 is TGTGCCAGCAGGACTCGACAGGGAACCGGCGAGCAGTACTTC. This sequence encodes CASRTRQGTGEQYF. The whole variable domain, filled in from reference TRBV28 and TRBJ2-7, reads DVKVTQSSRYLVKRTGEKVFLECVQDMDHENMFWYRQDPGLGLRLIYFSYDVKMKEKGDIPEGYSVSREKKERFSLILESASTNQTSMYLCASRTRQGTGEQYFGPGTRLTVT.

The chain uses TRBV27 and TRBJ1-1, with 8 bases identical to TRBD1. The germline gives CDR1 MNHEY, CDR2 SMNVEV (reference sequence). The CDR3 length is 13 residues. Trimming removed 5 bases from V and 10 bases from J; junction bases left unmatched: 9. The CDR3 here is CASSTLDRATAFF. The CDR3 bases are TGTGCCAGCAGTACTCTGGACAGGGCAACAGCTTTCTTT.